One and the same sample provided the 8 T cell receptor beta chains below, sequenced in a study of cytomegalovirus exposure and HLA in healthy donors. It was with 60 Vbeta and 13 Jbeta primers that the PCR ran. Sequencing used immunoSEQ multiplex PCR; TCRdb keeps in-frame clones, though not all of them. The sample has roughly 92,000 clones, 6% to 9% seen once. The material sequenced was PBMCs. These receptor sequences come from a man aged 45 to 65 in good health and CMV-seronegative.

The chain couples TRBV7-9 to TRBJ1-1; TRBD1 matches 8 bases. Germline lookup yields CDR1 SEHNR and CDR2 FQNEAQ (reference sequence). Trimming took 8 bases from V and 4 from J; bases not matched to a gene: 6. The CDR3 covers 13 residues. The CDR3 spells CASGRTGGTEAFF. CDR3 coding DNA: TGTGCCAGCGGACGAACAGGGGGCACTGAAGCTTTCTTT. The full variable domain, rest sourced from reference TRBV7-9 and TRBJ1-1, is DTGVSQNPRHKITKRGQNVTFRCDPISEHNRLYWYRQTLGQGPEFLTYFQNEAQLEKSRLLSDRFSAERPKGSFSTLEIQRTEQGDSAMYLCASGRTGGTEAFFGQGTRLTVV.

The chain uses TRBV6-1 and TRBJ2-7; TRBD1 agrees at 9 bases. The germline CDR1 and CDR2 sequences are MNHNS and SASEGT. The CDR3 extends over 15 amino acids. After removal of 0 bases from V and 3 bases from J, the junction contained 3 bases not matched to a gene. Here the CDR3 DNA reads TGTGCCAGCAGTGAAGCGTCGACAGGGGGCTACGAGCAGTACTTC. Translation gives CASSEASTGGYEQYF.

This clone came up many times. The chain couples TRBV19 to TRBJ2-2; 8 positions agree with TRBD2. The CDR3 consists of 19 residues. With 0 bases clipped from V and 0 bases from J, the junction kept 9 bases outside the gene matches. Germline V gene data show CDR1 as LNHDA and CDR2 as SQIVND (reference sequence). This CDR3 reads CASSIDRSGGRPNTGELFF. The CDR3 nucleotides read TGTGCCAGTAGTATAGATCGCTCGGGGGGGCGTCCGAACACCGGGGAGCTGTTTTTT. The variable domain in full, completed from reference TRBV19 and TRBJ2-2, reads DGGITQSPKYLFRKEGQNVTLSCEQNLNHDAMYWYRQDPGQGLRLIYYSQIVNDFQKGDIAEGYSVSREKKESFPLTVTSAQKNPTAFYLCASSIDRSGGRPNTGELFFGEGSRLTVL.

The gene calls are TRBV4-1 and TRBJ2-7; 14 bases fit TRBD2. V was clipped by 3 bases and J by 4 bases; unmatched bases: 2. The CDR3 runs 15 residues. The germline V gene encodes CDR1 MGHRA and CDR2 YSYEKL. The CDR3 sequence is CASSQRTSGGYEQYF. The CDR3 region has the DNA TGCGCCAGCAGCCAGAGGACTAGCGGGGGGTACGAGCAGTACTTC.

The chain employs TRBV14 and TRBJ1-1, with unresolved D. Germline CDR1 is SGHDN and CDR2 is FVKESK. With 0 bases removed from V and 8 bases from J, the gap between germline ends came to 13 bases. This CDR3 region has 14 residues. The CDR3 nucleotides read TGTGCCAGCAGCCAAGATGGATTAGGGAGGGAAGCTTTCTTT. The encoded protein is CASSQDGLGREAFF.

The genes are TRBV15 and TRBJ2-5, with D unresolved. CDR3 length: 15 amino acids. Per the germline V gene, CDR1 is LNHNV and CDR2 is YYDKDF (reference sequence). The V and J ends lost 0 bases and 4 bases respectively, with 12 bases between them. CDR3 protein: CATSRDNGIRETQYF. For the CDR3, the DNA is TGTGCCACCAGCAGAGATAATGGCATCCGAGAGACCCAGTACTTC.

The sample holds a few counts of this clone. The chain uses TRBV5-1 and TRBJ2-7; D gene unclear. Deletions cut 1 base from V and 0 bases from J, with 5 bases between. CDR3 length: 13 amino acids. Germline CDR1 is SGHRS and CDR2 is YFSETQ. In DNA, the CDR3 is TGCGCCAGCAGCTTGTGGAGCTCCTACGAGCAGTACTTC. This encodes CASSLWSSYEQYF.

This clone was found a few times. The chain uses TRBV12-5 and TRBJ2-1; perhaps TRBD1 as D (5 bases). This CDR3 has 16 amino acids. The V end was cut by 6 bases, the J end by 3 bases, with 18 bases between. CDR1 is LGHNT and CDR2 is FRNRAP in the germline V gene. This CDR3 is CASGLGRLGGYNEQFF. The CDR3 coding sequence is TGTGCTAGTGGCCTGGGGCGCCTAGGTGGCTACAATGAGCAGTTCTTC.